These 20 T cell receptor beta chains originate from one sample sequenced in a study of T cell repertoires in cytomegalovirus infection (dated by TCRdb to about 2019). The sequencing machine was an Illumina HiSeq 1500. TCRdb took the public reads, trimmed them with fastp at Q25, ran MiXCR for clone calling and kept in-frame beta chains. CDR3 protein duplicates are merged, each entry listing the most common genes and DNA. Present in this sample are some 400,000 distinct CDR3 sequences, 15% to 20% of which were seen just once. The ten largest clones represent 7.5% to 9% of the sample. The specimen sequenced was PBMCs. The receptors derive from a human donor in good health (CMV status not recorded). Some clones in this sample may be carry-over from other donors' samples.

The chain couples TRBV9 to TRBJ1-3; a possible D gene is TRBD1 (5 bases). V lost 0 bases and J lost 0, with 19 bases in between. The germline V gene encodes CDR1 SGDLS and CDR2 YYNGEE. The CDR3 contains 19 residues. DNA of the CDR3: TGTGCCAGCAGCGTAGAGATCCCCGCAGGGTTGAGCTCTGGAAACACCATATATTTT. Amino acid sequence: CASSVEIPAGLSSGNTIYF.

This chain joins TRBV2 and TRBJ1-5, with 7 bases fitting TRBD1. CDR1 and CDR2 (germline): SNHLY, FYNNEI. V gave up 6 bases and J gave up 7 bases; unmatched junction bases: 9. CDR3 length: 14 amino acids. CDR3 sequence reads: CASRRQGPNQPQHF. The DNA for the CDR3 is TGTGCCAGCAGGAGACAGGGACCAAACCAGCCCCAGCATTTT. Filled out from reference TRBV2 and TRBJ1-5, the complete variable domain reads EPEVTQTPSHQVTQMGQEVILRCVPISNHLYFYWYRQILGQKVEFLVSFYNNEISEKSEIFDDQFSVERPDGSNFTLKIRSTKLEDSAMYFCASRRQGPNQPQHFGDGTRLSIL.

This clonotype showed up many times. The gene calls are TRBV20-1 and TRBJ2-3; 8 nucleotides line up with TRBD2. The germline V gene has CDR1 DFQATT and CDR2 SNEGSKA (reference sequence). This CDR3 has 15 amino acids. Losses at the gene ends were 4 bases for V and 1 base for J; bases not matched to a gene: 7. The CDR3, as DNA: TGCAGTGCTAACGGGAGGGCCGGGGGCACAGATACGCAGTATTTT. It specifies CSANGRAGGTDTQYF.

The chain recombines TRBV10-3 with TRBJ2-5; D gene unclear. V lost 0 bases to trimming and J lost 4 bases, with 9 bases between them. Germline V gives CDR1 ENHRY, CDR2 SYGVKD. The CDR3 sequence is 14 residues long. The CDR3: CAISESSFGETQYF. As DNA, the CDR3 is TGTGCCATCAGTGAGTCGTCCTTTGGAGAGACCCAGTACTTC.

J is TRBJ2-7 and V is TRBV18, with no clear D. Trimming left V 6 bases short and J 4 bases short, with 13 bases between. CDR3 length equals 13 residues. From germline, CDR1 is KGHSH and CDR2 LQKENI. The CDR3 DNA sequence: TGTGCCAGCTCGGATCCTAGGGATTACGAGCAGTACTTC. Protein sequence: CASSDPRDYEQYF. The full variable domain, its missing parts supplied by reference TRBV18 and TRBJ2-7, is NAGVMQNPRHLVRRRGQEARLRCSPMKGHSHVYWYRQLPEEGLKFMVYLQKENIIDESGMPKERFSAEFPKEGPSILRIQQVVRGDSAAYFCASSDPRDYEQYFGPGTRLTVT.

This chain links TRBV25-1 with TRBJ2-5; D uncertain. This CDR3 comprises 17 residues. Trimming shortened V by 2 bases and J by 5 bases, and 21 bases separated the two germline ends. Germline-derived CDR1 and CDR2 are MGHDK and SYGVNS. The CDR3 reads CASSESPGFVDGETQYF. For the CDR3, the DNA is TGTGCCAGCAGTGAAAGTCCAGGATTTGTGGACGGGGAGACCCAGTACTTC.

The sample holds many counts of this clonotype. The rearrangement links TRBV12-3 or TRBV12-4 to TRBJ1-3; the match to TRBD1 covers 8 bases. The J segment lost 8 bases and the V segment lost 6 bases, leaving 9 bases of the junction unmatched. This CDR3 spans 14 amino acids. In DNA, the CDR3 is TGTGCCAGCAGCCCTCGCGGACAGGGAGACACCATATATTTT. Protein sequence: CASSPRGQGDTIYF.

On this clonotype: One base away lies a much larger clone, so this may be a sequencing read error. As the CDR3 is not closed by the conserved phenylalanine or tryptophan, this likely results from a read error. The chain is built from TRBV12-3 or TRBV12-4 and TRBJ1-5; TRBD1 matches 9 bases. The CDR3 length is 14 residues. V trimming: 6 bases; J trimming: 7 bases; junction bases outside the gene matches: 7. In DNA, the CDR3 is TGTGCCAGCAGGGGACAGGGTTCACCCCAGCCCCAGCATCTT. Protein: CASRGQGSPQPQHL.

J is TRBJ2-7 and V is TRBV3-1, with 7 bases that match TRBD1. Trimming took 0 bases from V and 5 from J; bases not matched to a gene: 7. CDR1 and CDR2 (germline): LGHDT, YNNKEL (reference sequence). CDR3 length equals 15 residues. The CDR3 DNA follows: TGTGCCAGCAGCCAAGACCCGGGACAGAGTCACGAGCAGTACTTC. Its protein is CASSQDPGQSHEQYF.

The DNA for the CDR3 is TGTGCCAGCAGCCTAGGGCTGGGGGGTGACTACGAGCAGTACTTC. Encoded protein: CASSLGLGGDYEQYF. The chain couples TRBV11-2 to TRBJ2-7; D perhaps matches TRBD2 (6 bases). From germline, CDR1 is SGHAT and CDR2 FQNNGV. The CDR3 length is 15 residues. The V end lost 5 bases, the J end lost 3 bases, and 17 bases lay between the germline ends.

The V call is TRBV12-3 or TRBV12-4, the J call TRBJ1-5; D call uncertain. With 10 bases removed from V and 0 bases from J, the gap between germline ends came to 10 bases. The CDR3 sequence is 13 residues long. CDR3 region: CATNDNSNQPQHF. The CDR3 DNA reads as TGTGCCACCAATGACAATAGCAATCAGCCCCAGCATTTT.

This clonotype was counted only a few times. V is TRBV4-3 and J is TRBJ2-1; no firm D call. CDR1 is LGHNA and CDR2 is YSLEER in the germline V gene. The CDR3 contains 16 residues. Trimming shortened V by 0 bases and J by 9 bases, and 18 bases separated the two germline ends. The CDR3, as DNA: TGCGCCAGCAGCCAAGACGAGAGATATGGGGTCACTGAGCAGTTCTTC. This codes for CASSQDERYGVTEQFF.

This clonotype was seen a single time. This may come from a read error, since a much larger clone is one base off. The J gene is TRBJ1-4, the V gene TRBV7-6; possibly TRBD1 for D (5 bases). Germline values: CDR1 SGHVS, CDR2 FNYEAQ. This CDR3 is 15 amino acids long. The CDR3 loop is CASSWGEGGHENLFF. CDR3 bases: TGTGCCAGCAGCTGGGGCGAGGGTGGCCATGAAAACCTGTTTTTT.

This clonotype was seen a handful of times. One junction end does not reproduce the germline sequence, and a read error may be involved. The chain couples TRBV2 to TRBJ1-1; D call uncertain. CDR3 length equals 12 residues. Germline CDR1 reads SNHLY; CDR2 reads FYNNEI. CDR3 sequence reads: CASSEENTEAFF. The CDR3, as DNA: TGTGCCAGCAGCGAAGAGAACACTGAAGCTTTCTTT.

CDR3 coding DNA: TGTGCCAGCAGTTACTCGAGGGTCCTCGGCGGGCACACTGAAGCTTTCTTT. Amino acid sequence: CASSYSRVLGGHTEAFF. The chain links TRBV6-5 to TRBJ1-1; no firm D call. V was cut by 0 bases and J by 3 bases, with 17 bases left in between. Per the germline V gene, CDR1 is MNHEY and CDR2 is SVGAGI. The CDR3 length is 17 residues.

This clonotype turned up a few times. This chain connects TRBV2 to TRBJ2-5; the match to TRBD1 covers 9 bases. The CDR3 runs 13 residues. Germline V gives CDR1 SNHLY, CDR2 FYNNEI. V trimming: 5 bases; J trimming: 5 bases; junction bases outside the gene matches: 3. CDR3: CASSFDRGETQYF. The CDR3, as DNA: TGTGCCAGCAGTTTTGACAGGGGGGAGACCCAGTACTTC. The full variable domain, with the rest looked up from reference TRBV2 and TRBJ2-5, is EPEVTQTPSHQVTQMGQEVILRCVPISNHLYFYWYRQILGQKVEFLVSFYNNEISEKSEIFDDQFSVERPDGSNFTLKIRSTKLEDSAMYFCASSFDRGETQYFGPGTRLLVL.

This clonotype was seen repeatedly, ten times or more. This chain links TRBV10-3 with TRBJ2-1; 13 nucleotides agree with TRBD2. CDR3 length equals 17 residues. Looked up from germline, CDR1 is ENHRY and CDR2 is SYGVKD. The V segment lost 5 bases and the J segment 8 bases; nucleotides outside the gene matches: 12. The CDR3 spells CAISTGLAGSYDDEQFF. The CDR3 DNA is TGTGCCATCAGTACGGGACTAGCGGGAAGTTATGACGATGAGCAGTTCTTC.

The V gene is TRBV2, the J gene TRBJ2-1; D gene unclear. This CDR3 spans 10 amino acids. The V end was cut by 8 bases, the J end by 6 bases, with 5 bases between. The V gene's germline CDR1 is SNHLY and CDR2 FYNNEI. The CDR3, as DNA: TGTGCCAGCGGTCTCAATGAGCAGTTCTTC. This encodes CASGLNEQFF. Full variable domain (rest looked up from reference TRBV2 and TRBJ2-1): EPEVTQTPSHQVTQMGQEVILRCVPISNHLYFYWYRQILGQKVEFLVSFYNNEISEKSEIFDDQFSVERPDGSNFTLKIRSTKLEDSAMYFCASGLNEQFFGPGTRLTVL.

This clonotype appeared many times. The chain recombines TRBV7-2 with TRBJ2-3, with D possibly matching TRBD1 (6 bases). Per germline, CDR1 SGHTA and CDR2 FQGNSA. There are 16 residues in the CDR3. V was clipped by 0 bases and J by 3 bases, with 13 bases between them. The DNA for the CDR3 is TGTGCCAGCAGCTTAGCGCCAAGGGGGTCTACAGATACGCAGTATTTT. Its protein is CASSLAPRGSTDTQYF.

V usage is TRBV5-4 and J usage is TRBJ2-2; D is uncertain. The V and J ends lost 0 bases and 6 bases respectively, with 3 bases between them. Germline V gene sequence: CDR1 SGHNT, CDR2 YYREEE (reference sequence). This CDR3 has 12 amino acids. CDR3 sequence: CASSLASGELFF. The CDR3 nucleotides are TGTGCCAGCAGCTTGGCGTCCGGGGAGCTGTTTTTT. Supplemented by reference TRBV5-4 and TRBJ2-2, the full variable domain reads ETGVTQSPTHLIKTRGQQVTLRCSSQSGHNTVSWYQQALGQGPQFIFQYYREEENGRGNFPPRFSGLQFPNYSSELNVNALELDDSALYLCASSLASGELFFGEGSRLTVL.